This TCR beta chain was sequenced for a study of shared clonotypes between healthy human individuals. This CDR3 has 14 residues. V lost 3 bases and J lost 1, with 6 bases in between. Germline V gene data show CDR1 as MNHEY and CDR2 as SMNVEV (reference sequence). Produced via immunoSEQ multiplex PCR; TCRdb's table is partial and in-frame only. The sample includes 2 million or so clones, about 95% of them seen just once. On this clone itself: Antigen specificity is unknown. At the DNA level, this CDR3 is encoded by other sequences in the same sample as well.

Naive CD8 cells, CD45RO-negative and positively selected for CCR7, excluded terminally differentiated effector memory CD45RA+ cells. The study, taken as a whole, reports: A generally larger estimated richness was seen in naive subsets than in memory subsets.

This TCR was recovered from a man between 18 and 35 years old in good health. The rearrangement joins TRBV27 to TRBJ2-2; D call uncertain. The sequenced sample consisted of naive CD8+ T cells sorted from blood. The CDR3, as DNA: TGTGCCAGCAGTTTTGGGCTGAACACCGGGGAGCTGTTTTTT. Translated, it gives CASSFGLNTGELFF.